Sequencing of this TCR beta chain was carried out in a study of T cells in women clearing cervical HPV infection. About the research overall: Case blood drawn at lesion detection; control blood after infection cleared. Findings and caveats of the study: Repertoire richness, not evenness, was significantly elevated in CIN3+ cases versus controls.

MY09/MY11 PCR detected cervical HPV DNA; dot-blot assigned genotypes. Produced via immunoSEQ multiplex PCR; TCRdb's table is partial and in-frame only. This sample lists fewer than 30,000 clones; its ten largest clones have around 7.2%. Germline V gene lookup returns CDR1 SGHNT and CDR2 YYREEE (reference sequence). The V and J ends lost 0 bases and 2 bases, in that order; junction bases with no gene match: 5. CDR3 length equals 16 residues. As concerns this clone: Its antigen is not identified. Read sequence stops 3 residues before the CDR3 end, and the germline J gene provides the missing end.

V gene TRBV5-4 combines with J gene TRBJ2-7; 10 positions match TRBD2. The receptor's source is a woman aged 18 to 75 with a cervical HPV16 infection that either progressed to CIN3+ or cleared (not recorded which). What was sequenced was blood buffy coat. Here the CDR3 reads CASSLGGTSATYEQYF. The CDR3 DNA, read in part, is TGTGCCAGCAGCTTGGGAGGGACTAGCGCCACCTACGAG.